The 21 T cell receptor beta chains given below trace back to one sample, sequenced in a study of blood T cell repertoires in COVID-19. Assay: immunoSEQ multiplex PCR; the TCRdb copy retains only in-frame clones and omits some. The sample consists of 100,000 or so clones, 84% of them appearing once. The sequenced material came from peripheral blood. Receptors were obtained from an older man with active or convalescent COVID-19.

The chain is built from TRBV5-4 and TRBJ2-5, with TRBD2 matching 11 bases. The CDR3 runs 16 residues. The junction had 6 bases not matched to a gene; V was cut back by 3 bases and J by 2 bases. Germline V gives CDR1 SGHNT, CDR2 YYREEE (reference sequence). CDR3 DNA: TGTGCCAGCAGCTCGCAACTAGCGGGGGCTCAAGAGACCCAGTACTTC. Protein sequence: CASSSQLAGAQETQYF. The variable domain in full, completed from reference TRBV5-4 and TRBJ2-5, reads ETGVTQSPTHLIKTRGQQVTLRCSSQSGHNTVSWYQQALGQGPQFIFQYYREEENGRGNFPPRFSGLQFPNYSSELNVNALELDDSALYLCASSSQLAGAQETQYFGPGTRLLVL.

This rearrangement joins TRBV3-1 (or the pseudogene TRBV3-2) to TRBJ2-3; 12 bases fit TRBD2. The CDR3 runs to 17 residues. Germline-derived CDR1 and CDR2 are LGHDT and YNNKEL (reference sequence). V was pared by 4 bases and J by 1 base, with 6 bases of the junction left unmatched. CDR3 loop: CASSLRLAGARTDTQYF. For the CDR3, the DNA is TGTGCCAGCAGCCTCCGACTAGCGGGGGCCCGCACAGATACGCAGTATTTT.

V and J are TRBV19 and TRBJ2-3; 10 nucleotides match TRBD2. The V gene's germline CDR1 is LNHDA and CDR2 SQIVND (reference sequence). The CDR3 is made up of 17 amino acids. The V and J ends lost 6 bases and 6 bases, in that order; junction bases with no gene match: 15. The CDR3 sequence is CASSLILLAGRGDTQYF. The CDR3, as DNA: TGTGCCAGTAGCCTGATTCTACTAGCGGGGCGGGGGGATACGCAGTATTTT.

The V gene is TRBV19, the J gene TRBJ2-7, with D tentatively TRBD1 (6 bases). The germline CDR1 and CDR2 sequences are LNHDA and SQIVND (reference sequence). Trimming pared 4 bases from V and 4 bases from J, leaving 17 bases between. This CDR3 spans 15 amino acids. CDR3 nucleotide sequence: TGTGCCAGTAGTACCTACAGGGAAAATCGTTACGAGCAGTACTTC. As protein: CASSTYRENRYEQYF.

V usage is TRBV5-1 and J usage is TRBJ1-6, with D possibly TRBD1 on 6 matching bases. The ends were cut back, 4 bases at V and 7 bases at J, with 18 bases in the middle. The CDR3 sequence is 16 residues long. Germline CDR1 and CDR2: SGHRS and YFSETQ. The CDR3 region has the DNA TGCGCCAGCAGCATAGGGGACATTCCTGAAAATTCACCCCTCCACTTT. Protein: CASSIGDIPENSPLHF.

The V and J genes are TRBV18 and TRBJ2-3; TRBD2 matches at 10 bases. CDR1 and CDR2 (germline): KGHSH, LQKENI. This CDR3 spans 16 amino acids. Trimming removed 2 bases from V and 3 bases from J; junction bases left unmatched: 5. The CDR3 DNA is TGTGCCAGCTCACCAGAGAGACTAGCGGGTACAGATACGCAGTATTTT. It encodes CASSPERLAGTDTQYF. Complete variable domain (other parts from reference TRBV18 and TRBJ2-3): NAGVMQNPRHLVRRRGQEARLRCSPMKGHSHVYWYRQLPEEGLKFMVYLQKENIIDESGMPKERFSAEFPKEGPSILRIQQVVRGDSAAYFCASSPERLAGTDTQYFGPGTRLTVL.

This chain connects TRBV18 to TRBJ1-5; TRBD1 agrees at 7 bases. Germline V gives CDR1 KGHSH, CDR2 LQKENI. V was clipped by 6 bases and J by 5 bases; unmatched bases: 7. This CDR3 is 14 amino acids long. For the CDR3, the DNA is TGTGCCAGCTCTCGGACAGGAGGCGATCAGCCCCAGCATTTT. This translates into CASSRTGGDQPQHF. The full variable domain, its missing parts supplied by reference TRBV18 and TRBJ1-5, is NAGVMQNPRHLVRRRGQEARLRCSPMKGHSHVYWYRQLPEEGLKFMVYLQKENIIDESGMPKERFSAEFPKEGPSILRIQQVVRGDSAAYFCASSRTGGDQPQHFGDGTRLSIL.

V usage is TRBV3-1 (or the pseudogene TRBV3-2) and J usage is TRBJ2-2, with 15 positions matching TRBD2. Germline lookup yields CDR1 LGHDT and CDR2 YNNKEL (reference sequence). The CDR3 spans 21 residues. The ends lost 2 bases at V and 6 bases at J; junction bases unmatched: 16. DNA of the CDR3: TGTGCCAGCAGCCAATACCCCCCTGGACTAGCGGGGGGGCCGGGGTCCGGGGAGCTGTTTTTT. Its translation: CASSQYPPGLAGGPGSGELFF.

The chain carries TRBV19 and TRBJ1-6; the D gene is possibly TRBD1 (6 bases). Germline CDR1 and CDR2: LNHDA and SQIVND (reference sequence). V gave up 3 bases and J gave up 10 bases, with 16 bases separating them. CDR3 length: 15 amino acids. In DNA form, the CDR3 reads TGTGCCAGTAGTATCGGAAGGGGAGGGGGATCACCCCTCCACTTT. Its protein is CASSIGRGGGSPLHF.

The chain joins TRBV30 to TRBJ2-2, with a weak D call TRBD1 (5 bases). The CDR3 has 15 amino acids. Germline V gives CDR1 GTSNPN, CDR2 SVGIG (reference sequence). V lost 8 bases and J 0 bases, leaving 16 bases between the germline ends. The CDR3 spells CAIPPETANTGELFF. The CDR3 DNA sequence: TGTGCCATTCCCCCCGAGACAGCGAACACCGGGGAGCTGTTTTTT. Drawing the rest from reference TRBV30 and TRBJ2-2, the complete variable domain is SQTIHQWPATLVQPVGSPLSLECTVEGTSNPNLYWYRQAAGRGLQLLFYSVGIGQISSEVPQNLSASRPQDRQFILSSKKLLLSDSGFYLCAIPPETANTGELFFGEGSRLTVL.

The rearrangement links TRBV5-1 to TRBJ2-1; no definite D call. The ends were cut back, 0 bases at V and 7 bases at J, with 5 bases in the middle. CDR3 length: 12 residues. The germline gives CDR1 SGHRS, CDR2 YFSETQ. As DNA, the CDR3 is TGCGCCAGCAGCTTGGCCCTAAATGAGCAGTTCTTC. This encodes CASSLALNEQFF.

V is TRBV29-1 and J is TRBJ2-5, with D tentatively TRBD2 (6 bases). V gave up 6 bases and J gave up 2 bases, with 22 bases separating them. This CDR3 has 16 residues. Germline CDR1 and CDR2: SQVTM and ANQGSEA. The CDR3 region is CSVAKGPAGLQETQYF. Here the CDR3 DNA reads TGCAGCGTCGCCAAGGGGCCTGCGGGGCTACAAGAGACCCAGTACTTC. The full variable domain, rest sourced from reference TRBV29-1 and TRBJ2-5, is SAVISQKPSRDICQRGTSLTIQCQVDSQVTMMFWYRQQPGQSLTLIATANQGSEATYESGFVIDKFPISRPNLTFSTLTVSNMSPEDSSIYLCSVAKGPAGLQETQYFGPGTRLLVL.

CDR3 nucleotides: TGTGCCAGCAGTCCAACAGGGGGGGACAATCAGCCCCAGCATTTT. Protein: CASSPTGGDNQPQHF. V usage is TRBV6-6 and J usage is TRBJ1-5, with TRBD1 matching 8 bases. Looked up from germline, CDR1 is MNHNY and CDR2 is SVGAGI (reference sequence). The CDR3 spans 15 residues. V shed 5 bases, J shed 3 bases, and the junction held 6 bases outside the gene matches.

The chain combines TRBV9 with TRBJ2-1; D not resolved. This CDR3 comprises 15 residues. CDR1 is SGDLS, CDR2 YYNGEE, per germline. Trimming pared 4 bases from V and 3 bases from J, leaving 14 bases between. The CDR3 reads CASSLNGGSYNEQFF. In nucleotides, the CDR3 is TGTGCCAGCAGCTTGAACGGCGGCAGCTACAATGAGCAGTTCTTC.

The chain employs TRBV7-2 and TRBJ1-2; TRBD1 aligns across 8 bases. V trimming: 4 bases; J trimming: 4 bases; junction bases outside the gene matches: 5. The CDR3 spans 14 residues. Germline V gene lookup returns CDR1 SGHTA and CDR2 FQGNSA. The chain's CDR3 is CASSYRQGPYGYTF. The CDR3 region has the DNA TGTGCCAGCAGCTACAGACAGGGGCCCTATGGCTACACCTTC.

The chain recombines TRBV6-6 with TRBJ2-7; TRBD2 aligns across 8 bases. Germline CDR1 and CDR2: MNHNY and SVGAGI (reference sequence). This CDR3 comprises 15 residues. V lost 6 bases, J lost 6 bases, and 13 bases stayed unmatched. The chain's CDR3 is CASSIGPGGPLEQYF. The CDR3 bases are TGTGCCAGCAGCATTGGTCCGGGGGGGCCGCTCGAGCAGTACTTC.

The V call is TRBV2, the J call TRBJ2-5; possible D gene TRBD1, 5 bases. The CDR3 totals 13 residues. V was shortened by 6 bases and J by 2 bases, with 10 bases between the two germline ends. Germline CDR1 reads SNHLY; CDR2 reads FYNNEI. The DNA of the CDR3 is TGTGCCAGCAGCAGTCAGGGTCAAGAGACCCAGTACTTC. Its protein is CASSSQGQETQYF.

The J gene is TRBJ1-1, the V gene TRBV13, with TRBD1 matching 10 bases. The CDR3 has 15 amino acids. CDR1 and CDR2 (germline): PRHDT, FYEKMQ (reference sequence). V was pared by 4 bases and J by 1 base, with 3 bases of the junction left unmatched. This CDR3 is CASSSRTGGNTEAFF. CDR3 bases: TGTGCCAGCAGCTCTAGGACAGGGGGGAACACTGAAGCTTTCTTT. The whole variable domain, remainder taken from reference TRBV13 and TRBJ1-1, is AAGVIQSPRHLIKEKRETATLKCYPIPRHDTVYWYQQGPGQDPQFLISFYEKMQSDKGSIPDRFSAQQFSDYHSELNMSSLELGDSALYFCASSSRTGGNTEAFFGQGTRLTVV.

The CDR3 region has the DNA TGTGCCAGCAGCTCAACACCGGGACAGCGGGCATACGAGCAGTACTTC. Protein sequence: CASSSTPGQRAYEQYF. The chain employs TRBV7-9 and TRBJ2-7; D is possibly TRBD1 (7 bases). The ends were cut back, 4 bases at V and 4 bases at J, with 20 bases in the middle. CDR1 is SEHNR, CDR2 FQNEAQ, per germline (reference sequence). The CDR3 consists of 16 residues.

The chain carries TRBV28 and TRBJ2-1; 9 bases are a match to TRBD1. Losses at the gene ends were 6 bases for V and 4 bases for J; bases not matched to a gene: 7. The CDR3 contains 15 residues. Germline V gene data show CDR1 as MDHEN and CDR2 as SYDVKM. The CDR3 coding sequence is TGTGCCAGCAGGGGTCCGGGACAGGGATACAATGAGCAGTTCTTC. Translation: CASRGPGQGYNEQFF.

The CDR3 nucleotides read TGCAGTGCTAGTCAATATGGCAGGGGGCAACAGAGGGGAGAGACCCAGTACTTC. This translates into CSASQYGRGQQRGETQYF. The chain couples TRBV20-1 to TRBJ2-5; TRBD1 matches at 8 bases. The CDR3 covers 18 residues. V dropped 3 bases and J dropped 4; count of bases not matched to a gene: 19. Germline CDR1 reads DFQATT; CDR2 reads SNEGSKA (reference sequence).